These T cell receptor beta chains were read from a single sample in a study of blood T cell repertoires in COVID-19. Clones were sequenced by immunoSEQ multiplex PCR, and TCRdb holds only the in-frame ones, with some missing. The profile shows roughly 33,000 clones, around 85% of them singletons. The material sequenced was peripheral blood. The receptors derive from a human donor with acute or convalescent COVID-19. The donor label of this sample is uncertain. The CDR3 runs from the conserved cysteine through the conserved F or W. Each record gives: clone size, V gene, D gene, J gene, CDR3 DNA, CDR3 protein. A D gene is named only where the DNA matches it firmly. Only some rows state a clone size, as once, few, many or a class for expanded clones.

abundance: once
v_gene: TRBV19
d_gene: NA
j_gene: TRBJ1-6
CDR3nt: TGTGCCAGTAGCGCAATTCTGGGCACTTATAATTCACCCCTCCACTTT
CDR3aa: CASSAILGTYNSPLHF

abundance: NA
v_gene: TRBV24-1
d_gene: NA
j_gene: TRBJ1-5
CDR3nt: TGTGCCACCAGTGATTCGGATCAGCCCCAGCATTTT
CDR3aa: CATSDSDQPQHF

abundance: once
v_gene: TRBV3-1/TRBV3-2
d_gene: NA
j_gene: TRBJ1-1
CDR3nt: TGTGCCAGCAGCCAAGGAGGGGGAAACACTGAAGCTTTCTTT
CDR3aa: CASSQGGGNTEAFF

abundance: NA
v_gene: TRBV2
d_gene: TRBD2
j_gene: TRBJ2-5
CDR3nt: TGTGCCAGCACCCTGACTAGCGGAGGGCAAGAGACCCAGTACTTC
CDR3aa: CASTLTSGGQETQYF

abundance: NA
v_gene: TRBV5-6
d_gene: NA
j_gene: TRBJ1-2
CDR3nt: TGTGCCAGCAGCTCCATTGGATGGGGGGTTCGCTATGGCTACACCTTC
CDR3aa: CASSSIGWGVRYGYTF

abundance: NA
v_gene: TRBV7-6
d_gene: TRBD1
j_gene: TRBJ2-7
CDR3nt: TGTGCCAGCAGTGTAGGGCAGACAGGGGCCTACGAGCAGTACTTC
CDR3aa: CASSVGQTGAYEQYF

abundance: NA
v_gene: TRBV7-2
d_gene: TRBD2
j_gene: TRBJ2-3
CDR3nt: TGTGCCAGCAGCTTGGGACTAGAGGCAGATACGCAGTATTTT
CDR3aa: CASSLGLEADTQYF

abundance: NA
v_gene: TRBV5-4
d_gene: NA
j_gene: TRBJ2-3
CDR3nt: TGTGCCAGCAGCTTGGGCCGGTCCCCAGATACGCAGTATTTT
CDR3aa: CASSLGRSPDTQYF

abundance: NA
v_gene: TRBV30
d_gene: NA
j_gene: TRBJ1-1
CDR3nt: TGTGCCTGGAGTCAGACAGAGAACACTGAAGCTTTCTTT
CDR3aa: CAWSQTENTEAFF

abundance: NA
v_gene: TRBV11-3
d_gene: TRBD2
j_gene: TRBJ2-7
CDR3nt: TGTGCCAGCAGCTTAAGGGGACTAGACTCCTACGAGCAGTACTTC
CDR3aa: CASSLRGLDSYEQYF

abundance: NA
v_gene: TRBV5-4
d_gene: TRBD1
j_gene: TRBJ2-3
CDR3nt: TGTGCCAGCAGCTTGCGGACAGGGGACACAGATACGCAGTATTTT
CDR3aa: CASSLRTGDTDTQYF

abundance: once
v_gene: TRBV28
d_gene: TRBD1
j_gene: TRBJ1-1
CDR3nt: TGTGCCAGCATGAGGGGGCACACTGAAGCTTTCTTT
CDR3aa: CASMRGHTEAFF

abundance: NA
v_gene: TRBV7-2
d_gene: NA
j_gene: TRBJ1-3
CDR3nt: TGTGCCAGCAGCTCAGGAAGAGTGGGAAACACCATATATTTT
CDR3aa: CASSSGRVGNTIYF

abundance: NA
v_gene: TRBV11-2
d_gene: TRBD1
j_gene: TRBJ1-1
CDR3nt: TGTGCCAGCAGCAAGACAGGGCTCACTGAAGCTTTCTTT
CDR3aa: CASSKTGLTEAFF

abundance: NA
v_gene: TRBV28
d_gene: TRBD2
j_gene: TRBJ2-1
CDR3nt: TGTGCCAGCAGTACCCCGGGACTAGCGGCTTCCTACAATGAGCAGTTCTTC
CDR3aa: CASSTPGLAASYNEQFF

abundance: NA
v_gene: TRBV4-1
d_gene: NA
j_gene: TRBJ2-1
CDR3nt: TGCGCCAGCAGCCAAGGGCCGGGAAGTGAGCAGTTCTTC
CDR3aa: CASSQGPGSEQFF